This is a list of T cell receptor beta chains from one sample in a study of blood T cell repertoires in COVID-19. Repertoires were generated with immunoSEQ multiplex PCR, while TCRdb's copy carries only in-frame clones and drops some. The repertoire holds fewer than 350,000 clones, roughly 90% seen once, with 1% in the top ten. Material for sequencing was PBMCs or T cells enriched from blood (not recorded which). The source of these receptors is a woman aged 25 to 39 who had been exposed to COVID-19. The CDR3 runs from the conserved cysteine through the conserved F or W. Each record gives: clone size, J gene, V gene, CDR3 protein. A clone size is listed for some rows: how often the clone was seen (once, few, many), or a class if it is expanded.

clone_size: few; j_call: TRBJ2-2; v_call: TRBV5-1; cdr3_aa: CASSGSTGNTGELFF
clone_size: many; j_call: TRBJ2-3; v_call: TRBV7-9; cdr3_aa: CASTSRLEATDTQYF
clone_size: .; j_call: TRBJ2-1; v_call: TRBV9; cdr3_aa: CASSVEAGGTWYNEQFF
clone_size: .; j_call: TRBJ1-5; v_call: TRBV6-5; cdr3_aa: CASRGQWDQPQHF
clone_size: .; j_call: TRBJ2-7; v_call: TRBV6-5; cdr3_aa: CASRASGSLTYEQYF
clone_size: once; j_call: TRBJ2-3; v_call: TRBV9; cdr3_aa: CASGPLGGPQDTQYF
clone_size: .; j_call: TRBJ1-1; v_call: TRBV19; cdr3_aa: CASSPRTGGFSTAFF
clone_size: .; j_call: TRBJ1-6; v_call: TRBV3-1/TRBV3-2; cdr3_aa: CASSLEAAYNSPLHF
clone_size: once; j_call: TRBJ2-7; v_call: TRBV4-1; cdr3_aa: CASSQEALAGAEQYF
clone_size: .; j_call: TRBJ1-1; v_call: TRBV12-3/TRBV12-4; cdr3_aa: CASSPGGVAFF
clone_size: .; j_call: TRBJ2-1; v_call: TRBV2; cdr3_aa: CASSSETYNEQFF
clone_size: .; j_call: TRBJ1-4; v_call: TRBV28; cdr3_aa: CASSPTLQGKLEKLFF
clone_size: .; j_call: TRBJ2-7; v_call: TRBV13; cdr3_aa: CASSLGRVLAYEQYF
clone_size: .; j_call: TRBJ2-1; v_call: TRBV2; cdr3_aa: CASRAGLAGRTGVNEQFF
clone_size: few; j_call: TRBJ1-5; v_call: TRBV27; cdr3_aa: CASSPSLGQGASQPQHF
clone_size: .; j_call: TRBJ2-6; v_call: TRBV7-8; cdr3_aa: CASSHRDRASAGANVLTF
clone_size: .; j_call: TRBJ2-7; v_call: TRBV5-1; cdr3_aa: CASSLGSETYEQYF
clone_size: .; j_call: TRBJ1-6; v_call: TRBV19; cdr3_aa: CASSGTQNSPLHF
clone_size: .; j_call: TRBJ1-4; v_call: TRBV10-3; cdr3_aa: CAISPGADGEKLFF
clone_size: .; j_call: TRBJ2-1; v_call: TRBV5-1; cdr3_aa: CASSFTGLTPNEQFF
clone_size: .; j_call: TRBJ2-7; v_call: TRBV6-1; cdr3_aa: CASSVPGQPASSYEQYF
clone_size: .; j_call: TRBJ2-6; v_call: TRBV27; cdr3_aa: CASSSPSGPGANVLTF
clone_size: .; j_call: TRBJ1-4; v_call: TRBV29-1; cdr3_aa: CSVQGPRDEKLFF
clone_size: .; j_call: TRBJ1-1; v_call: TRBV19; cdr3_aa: CAATGLGTEAFF
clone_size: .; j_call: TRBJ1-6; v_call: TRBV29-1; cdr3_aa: CSVGQTRDSPLHF
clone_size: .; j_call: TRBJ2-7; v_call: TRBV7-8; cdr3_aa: CASTTAGGYEQYF
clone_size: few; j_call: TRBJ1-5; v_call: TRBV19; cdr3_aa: CASSDGTGGVQPQHF
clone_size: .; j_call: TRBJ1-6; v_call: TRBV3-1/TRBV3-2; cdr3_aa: CASSQDTGWNSPLHF
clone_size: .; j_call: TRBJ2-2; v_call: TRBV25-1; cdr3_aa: CASSEYPGRPGGGELFF
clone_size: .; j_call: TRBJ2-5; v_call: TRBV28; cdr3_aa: CASSPGGPPQETQYF
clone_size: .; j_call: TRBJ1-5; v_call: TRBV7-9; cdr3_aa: CASSLSTGVGNQPQHF
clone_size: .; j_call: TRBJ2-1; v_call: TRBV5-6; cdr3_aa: CASSFGTSFMNEQFF
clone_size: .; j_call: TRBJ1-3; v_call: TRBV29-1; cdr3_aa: CSVEQGNTIYF
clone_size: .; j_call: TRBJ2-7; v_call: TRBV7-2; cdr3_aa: CASSLLAGGSTSYEQYF
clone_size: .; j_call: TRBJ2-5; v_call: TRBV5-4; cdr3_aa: CATTTTSGPQETQYF
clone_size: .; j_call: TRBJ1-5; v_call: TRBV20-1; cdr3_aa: CSATDRAPQHF
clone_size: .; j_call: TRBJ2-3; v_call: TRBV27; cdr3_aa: CASSPTLAGGADTQYF
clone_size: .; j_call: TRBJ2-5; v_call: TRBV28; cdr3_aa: CASSPGVAGGRGETQYF
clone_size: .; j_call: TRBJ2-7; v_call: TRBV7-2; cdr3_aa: CASSPSGVGYEQYF
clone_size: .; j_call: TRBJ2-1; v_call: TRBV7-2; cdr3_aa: CASSLYTVNEQFF
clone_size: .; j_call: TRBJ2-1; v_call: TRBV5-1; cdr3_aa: CASRPDWSEPQFF
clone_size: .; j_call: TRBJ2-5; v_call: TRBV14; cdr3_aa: CASLVPGGPHWTQYF
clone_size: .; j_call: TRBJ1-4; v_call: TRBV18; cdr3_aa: CASSREGEMGEKLFF
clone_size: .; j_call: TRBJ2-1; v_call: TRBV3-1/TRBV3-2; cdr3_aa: CASSPGLAIYNEQFF
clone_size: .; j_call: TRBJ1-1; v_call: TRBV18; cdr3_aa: CASSGGMGNTEAFF